This TCR beta chain was retrieved from a study of control samples from healthy donors and cancer patients. The germline V gene has CDR1 SGHVS and CDR2 FQNEAQ. Germline trimming cut 4 bases from V and 5 bases from J; bases unmatched to any gene: 11. CDR3 size: 17 residues. The table came from immunoSEQ multiplex PCR; TCRdb's copy has only in-frame clones and leaves some out. The profile shows almost 85,000 clones, around 94% of them singletons. The chain employs TRBV7-8 and TRBJ2-7; 13 bases match TRBD2. This TCR was sampled from a woman under 30 in good health. Sequenced input: blood. The CDR3 sequence is CASSSTTSTSGGNEQYF. CDR3 nucleotides: TGTGCCAGCAGCTCCACCACTTCGACTAGCGGGGGGAACGAGCAGTACTTC.